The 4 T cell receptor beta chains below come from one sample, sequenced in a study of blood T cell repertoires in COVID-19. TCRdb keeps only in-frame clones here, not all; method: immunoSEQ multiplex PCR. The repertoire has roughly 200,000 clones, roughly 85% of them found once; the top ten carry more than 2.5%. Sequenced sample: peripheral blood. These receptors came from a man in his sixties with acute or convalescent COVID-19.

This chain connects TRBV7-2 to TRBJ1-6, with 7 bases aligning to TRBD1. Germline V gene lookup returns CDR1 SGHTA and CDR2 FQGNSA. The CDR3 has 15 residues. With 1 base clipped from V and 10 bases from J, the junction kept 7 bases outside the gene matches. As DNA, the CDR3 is TGTGCCAGCAGCTTAGACAGGGGAAGAGGATCACCCCTCCACTTT. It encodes CASSLDRGRGSPLHF.

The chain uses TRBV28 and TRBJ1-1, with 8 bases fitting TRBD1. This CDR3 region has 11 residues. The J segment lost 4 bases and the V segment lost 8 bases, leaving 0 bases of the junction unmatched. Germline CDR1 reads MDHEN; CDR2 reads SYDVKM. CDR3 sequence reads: CASDRGTEAFF. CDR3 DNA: TGTGCCAGCGACAGGGGCACTGAAGCTTTCTTT.

CDR3 coding DNA: TGTGCCAGCAGCGCCCCTGTAGGGACAGGGAAGGAAGAAGAAAAACTGTTTTTT. Translating gives CASSAPVGTGKEEEKLFF. J is TRBJ1-4 and V is TRBV5-6; TRBD1 matches 9 bases. Unmatched junction bases numbered 18, after V lost 4 bases and J lost 8 bases. The CDR3 totals 18 residues. CDR1 is SGHDT and CDR2 is YYEEEE in the germline V gene.

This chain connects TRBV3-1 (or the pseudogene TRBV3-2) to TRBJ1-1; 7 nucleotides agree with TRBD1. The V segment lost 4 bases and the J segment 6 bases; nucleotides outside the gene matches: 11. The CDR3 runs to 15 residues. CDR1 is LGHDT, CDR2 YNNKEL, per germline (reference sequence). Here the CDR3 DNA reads TGTGCCAGCAGCCTCGGGAGGGGGCCTGGGCCTGAAGCTTTCTTT. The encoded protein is CASSLGRGPGPEAFF.